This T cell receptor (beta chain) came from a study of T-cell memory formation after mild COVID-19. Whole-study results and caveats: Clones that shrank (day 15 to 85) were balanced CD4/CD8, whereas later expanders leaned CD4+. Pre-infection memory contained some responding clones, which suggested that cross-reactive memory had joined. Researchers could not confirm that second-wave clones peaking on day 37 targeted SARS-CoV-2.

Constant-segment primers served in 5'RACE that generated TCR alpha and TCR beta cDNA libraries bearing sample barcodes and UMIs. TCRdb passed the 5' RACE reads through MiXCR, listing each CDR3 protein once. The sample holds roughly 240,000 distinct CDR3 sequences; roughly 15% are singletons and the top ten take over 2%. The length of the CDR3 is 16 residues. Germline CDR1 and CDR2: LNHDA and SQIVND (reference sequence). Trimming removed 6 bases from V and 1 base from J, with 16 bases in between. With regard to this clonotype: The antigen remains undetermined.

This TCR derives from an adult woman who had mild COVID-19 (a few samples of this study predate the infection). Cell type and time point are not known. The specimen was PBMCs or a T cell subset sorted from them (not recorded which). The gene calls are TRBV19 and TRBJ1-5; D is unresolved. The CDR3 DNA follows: TGTGCCAGTAGCATCACCCGCCTTGCGAGCAATCAGCCCCAGCATTTT. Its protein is CASSITRLASNQPQHF. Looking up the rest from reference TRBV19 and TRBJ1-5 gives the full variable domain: DGGITQSPKYLFRKEGQNVTLSCEQNLNHDAMYWYRQDPGQGLRLIYYSQIVNDFQKGDIAEGYSVSREKKESFPLTVTSAQKNPTAFYLCASSITRLASNQPQHFGDGTRLSIL.